This TCR beta chain was profiled in a study of blood T cell repertoires in COVID-19. Study-wide context: Sources were T cells, B-cell-depleted T cells, or PBMCs; the material itself was cDNA or gDNA.

The CDR3 loop spans 14 amino acids. With V trimmed by 8 bases and J by 1 base, 7 bases remained unmatched. CDR1 and CDR2 (germline): MNHEY, SVGAGI. The authors' processing: Amplification from reference gene primers served as the basis for estimated nucleated cell counts. Sequenced by immunoSEQ multiplex PCR; TCRdb stores in-frame clones only, minus some. V and J calls and clone size are as listed in that table; D and trimming were resolved from the DNA. The data show some 240,000 clones, with under 90% seen just once and around 6.9% held by the top ten. Sequencing was done on a sample of peripheral blood. This sequence joins TRBV6-5 and TRBJ2-7; 8 bases align to TRBD2. The clonotype comes from a man in his sixties who had recovered from COVID-19. The CDR3 region has the DNA TGTGCCAGCCGGCTCGGACTAGCTTCCTACGAGCAGTACTTC. Its translation is CASRLGLASYEQYF.